This T cell receptor beta chain was found in a study of T cells after yellow fever vaccination. Study-wide points: Most primary-vaccination clones reappeared after the booster (approximately 96% CD4, around 88% CD8). Researchers cautioned that FACS-sorted repertoires could harbor abundant clonotypes contaminating from the bulk population.

Per the germline V gene, CDR1 is MNHEY and CDR2 is SVGAGI. V shed 7 bases and J shed 8 bases, with 15 bases lying between them. The CDR3 is 13 amino acids. A note on this clonotype: Its antigen is undetermined.

The 5'RACE template-switching step produced TCR cDNA and added a universal primer site and UMIs. TCRdb re-derived calls from the 5' RACE reads in MiXCR, one entry per CDR3 protein. The top ten clones hold 3% to 4% of a sample with some 240,000 distinct CDR3 sequences, about 5.2% of them seen once. The J gene is TRBJ1-5, the V gene TRBV6-5; no clear D gene. Sample: CD4+ T cells sorted from PBMCs, taken on the day of the yellow fever booster vaccination. This clonotype was sampled from a man between 18 and 35 years old who received the YFV17D yellow fever vaccine. In DNA, the CDR3 is TGTGCCAGCACAAGACACGGTGGTGAGCCCCAGCATTTT. It encodes CASTRHGGEPQHF.